Listed below are T cell receptor beta chains from one sample, sequenced in a study of control samples from healthy donors and cancer patients. Produced via immunoSEQ multiplex PCR; TCRdb's table is partial and in-frame only. The table lists about 140,000 clones, more than 85% of them singletons, with around 9% in the top ten. The sample comprised blood. These receptor sequences come from a woman aged 25-40 years in good health. Each CDR3 is given with its conserved first and last residue. Fields, in order: clone size, J gene, V gene, D gene, CDR3 DNA, CDR3 protein. D genes are given only for firm matches. A row's size may be missing; if present it is once, few, many or a size class.

- | TRBJ1-2 | TRBV12-3/TRBV12-4 | - | TGTGCCAGCAGTTTAAAGGCAGGGGTAGGCTACACCTTC | CASSLKAGVGYTF
- | TRBJ1-5 | TRBV7-9 | - | TGTGCCAGCAGCCCCCGAGGCGATCAGCCCCAGCATTTT | CASSPRGDQPQHF
- | TRBJ2-3 | TRBV3-1/TRBV3-2 | TRBD2 | TGTGCCAGCAGCCAAGTCCCAGCGGGAGGGGGAGATACGCAGTATTTT | CASSQVPAGGGDTQYF
- | TRBJ2-7 | TRBV2 | TRBD1 | TGTGCCAGCAGTGGACGGGACAGCATCTCCTACGAGCAGTACTTC | CASSGRDSISYEQYF
- | TRBJ2-2 | TRBV15 | - | TGTGCCCCCTCCAGCACCGGGGAGCTGTTTTTT | CAPSSTGELFF
- | TRBJ1-2 | TRBV5-1 | - | TGCGCCAGCAGCCTCGGGACGGCCTATGGCTACACCTTC | CASSLGTAYGYTF
- | TRBJ1-1 | TRBV19 | - | TGTGCCAGTAGTTCCCGACAGAGCCCTGAAGCTTTCTTT | CASSSRQSPEAFF
- | TRBJ2-3 | TRBV10-3 | TRBD2 | TGTGCCATCGATCGGGAGGGTGGGGATACGCAGTATTTT | CAIDREGGDTQYF
- | TRBJ1-3 | TRBV30 | TRBD1 | TGTGCCTGGACTCAGGGGGGGTCTGGAAACACCATATATTTT | CAWTQGGSGNTIYF
- | TRBJ1-1 | TRBV11-2 | - | TGTGCCAGCAACCTGGAGGGAGGGTATTCCGCTGAAGCTTTCTTT | CASNLEGGYSAEAFF
- | TRBJ1-6 | TRBV7-8 | - | TGTGCCAGCGGCGGGGGGCCGAATTCACCCCTCCACTTT | CASGGGPNSPLHF
- | TRBJ2-6 | TRBV19 | - | TGTGCCAGTAGTATGTTGGGTCCCGGGGCCAACGTCCTGACTTTC | CASSMLGPGANVLTF
- | TRBJ1-5 | TRBV30 | - | TGTGCCTGGAGGAGCGGGCAGGGACATCAGCCCCAGCATTTT | CAWRSGQGHQPQHF
- | TRBJ1-3 | TRBV7-2 | - | TGTGCCAGCAGCCAGGAGGGGGTAAACACCATATATTTT | CASSQEGVNTIYF
- | TRBJ2-7 | TRBV18 | - | TGTGCCAGCTCACCACCCGGCACCTACGAGCAGTACTTC | CASSPPGTYEQYF
once | TRBJ1-5 | TRBV3-1/TRBV3-2 | - | TGTGCCAGCAGCCAGGGTTGGGGTAATCAGCCCCAGCATTTT | CASSQGWGNQPQHF
- | TRBJ1-4 | TRBV28 | - | TGTGCCAGCAGCCAAGGGGGGGACCCTAATGAAAAACTGTTTTTT | CASSQGGDPNEKLFF
- | TRBJ2-2 | TRBV11-2 | - | TGTGCCAGCAGCTGGGGTGGACAGTCGAACACCGGGGAGCTGTTTTTT | CASSWGGQSNTGELFF
once | TRBJ2-7 | TRBV10-3 | - | TGTGCCATCAGTGAGAGGGCAGGGGTCCACGAGCAGTACTTC | CAISERAGVHEQYF
- | TRBJ2-2 | TRBV13 | TRBD1 | TGTGCCAGCAGCTTAGGGGACAGGGGGCTGAACGGGGAGCTGTTTTTT | CASSLGDRGLNGELFF
- | TRBJ1-2 | TRBV29-1 | TRBD1 | TGCAGCGTTTCAGGGGGCGGAAATGGCTACACCTTC | CSVSGGGNGYTF
- | TRBJ1-1 | TRBV30 | - | TGTGCCTGGAGTGGCGGCCGTGATGCTTTCTTT | CAWSGGRDAFF
- | TRBJ2-5 | TRBV15 | TRBD2 | TGTGCCACCAGCCAGCAGGGAGGGTTCCGGGAGACCCAGTACTTC | CATSQQGGFRETQYF
- | TRBJ2-7 | TRBV3-1/TRBV3-2 | - | TGTGCCAGCAGCCAGACGACCCAGAGCAACGAGCAGTACTTC | CASSQTTQSNEQYF
- | TRBJ1-6 | TRBV27 | - | TGTGCCAGCAGTTTCAAGGGGTATTTCCCATCTCTTCCTACAAACCCATCACCCCTCCACTTT | CASSFKGYFPSLPTNPSPLHF
- | TRBJ1-5 | TRBV18 | - | TGTGCCAGCTCACCGGGTCTCCCCTCAACAGGAGTGGCCCAGCATTTT | CASSPGLPSTGVAQHF
- | TRBJ2-1 | TRBV30 | - | TGTGCCTGGAGTGGGGCCGGGGAGCAGTTCTTC | CAWSGAGEQFF
- | TRBJ2-7 | TRBV11-2 | - | TGTGCCAGCAGCCACACAGGTACCCCTGACTACGAGCAGTACTTC | CASSHTGTPDYEQYF
- | TRBJ2-3 | TRBV6-5 | - | TGTGCCAGCACCGATGGGCCGTGGAATGCAGATACGCAGTATTTT | CASTDGPWNADTQYF
- | TRBJ2-4 | TRBV19 | - | TGTGCCAGTGAAGAGACGGCCCTAGCCAAAAACATTCAGTACTTC | CASEETALAKNIQYF
- | TRBJ2-1 | TRBV3-1/TRBV3-2 | - | TGTGCCAGCAGCTCTGAGGGGGGAGCTTCGTACAATGAGCAGTTCTTC | CASSSEGGASYNEQFF
- | TRBJ1-1 | TRBV11-2 | - | TGTGCCAGCAGCTTAGTAGTTATGAACACTGAAGCTTTCTTT | CASSLVVMNTEAFF
- | TRBJ2-3 | TRBV10-2 | TRBD1 | TGCGCCAGCAGTGATATAGGGGGCAACGCAGATACGCAGTATTTT | CASSDIGGNADTQYF
- | TRBJ1-4 | TRBV5-1 | - | TGCGCCAGCAGCTCGGTCGGCTCAACTAATGAAAAACTGTTTTTT | CASSSVGSTNEKLFF
- | TRBJ2-5 | TRBV24-1 | TRBD2 | TGTGCCACCAGTGACCCCGGACTAGCGGGAGGAGAGACCCAGTACTTC | CATSDPGLAGGETQYF
- | TRBJ2-2 | TRBV3-1/TRBV3-2 | TRBD1 | TGTGCCAGCAGCCAAGACTATACAGGGGCTGGGGAGCTGTTTTTT | CASSQDYTGAGELFF
few | TRBJ2-5 | TRBV6-5 | - | TGTGCCAGCAGTACCCGAGAGACCCAGTACTTC | CASSTRETQYF
- | TRBJ2-7 | TRBV9 | - | TGTGCCAGCAGCGCGACTACACAGGTGCACGAGCAGTACTTC | CASSATTQVHEQYF
- | TRBJ2-2 | TRBV25-1 | - | TGTGCCAGCAGCCCTAAACCCGTCAGGGCCGGGGAGCTGTTTTTT | CASSPKPVRAGELFF
- | TRBJ1-2 | TRBV4-2 | TRBD1 | TGTGCCAGCAGCCCCTCGACAGGGATGGGCTACACCTTC | CASSPSTGMGYTF
few | TRBJ2-1 | TRBV29-1 | - | TGCAGCGTAAGGGCAGCGTCCAATGAGCAGTTCTTC | CSVRAASNEQFF
- | TRBJ2-7 | TRBV11-2 | - | TGTGCCAGCAGCTTACGGCGGGTGGAAACCTACGAGCAGTACTTC | CASSLRRVETYEQYF
- | TRBJ1-1 | TRBV18 | - | TGTGCCAGCTCACCGATACTGAACACTGAAGCTTTCTTT | CASSPILNTEAFF
- | TRBJ1-5 | TRBV28 | - | TGTGCCAGCAGTTACCCGACAGATACTTATAGCAATCAGCCCCAGCATTTT | CASSYPTDTYSNQPQHF
few | TRBJ2-7 | TRBV7-9 | - | TGTGCCAGCAGCTTAGGGACCTTTTACGAGCAGTACTTC | CASSLGTFYEQYF
- | TRBJ2-5 | TRBV9 | TRBD2 | TGTGCCAGCAGCCCACGTCCCGGGACTAGCGGGATCTCGGGGACCCAGTACTTC | CASSPRPGTSGISGTQYF
- | TRBJ1-1 | TRBV4-2 | - | TGTGCCAGCAGGCAGTTGGACAGGAACACTGAAGCTTTCTTT | CASRQLDRNTEAFF
once | TRBJ2-1 | TRBV2 | TRBD2 | TGTGCCAGCCGAGGGGCTAGCGGGACCGATGAGCAGTTCTTC | CASRGASGTDEQFF
few | TRBJ2-7 | TRBV5-6 | - | TGTGCCAGCAGCTTTGGCAGCTCCTACGAGCAGTACTTC | CASSFGSSYEQYF
- | TRBJ2-5 | TRBV9 | - | TGTGCCAGCAGCGTAGAGGGGGGATGGGAGACCCAGTACTTC | CASSVEGGWETQYF
- | TRBJ1-1 | TRBV27 | - | TGTGCCAGCCCGGGAGGCAGTCACACTGAAGCTTTCTTT | CASPGGSHTEAFF
- | TRBJ1-1 | TRBV27 | - | TGTGCCAGCAGTTTGACTACGAACACTGAAGCTTTCTTT | CASSLTTNTEAFF
- | TRBJ1-5 | TRBV2 | TRBD1 | TGTGCCAGCAGTGACTACGGGACAGGGGGCGGCAATCAGCCCCAGCATTTT | CASSDYGTGGGNQPQHF
- | TRBJ1-2 | TRBV9 | - | TGTGCCAGCAGCGTAGTAGGCGGCTACACCTTC | CASSVVGGYTF
- | TRBJ1-1 | TRBV5-1 | TRBD1 | TGCGCCAGCAGCTTGGTGGGGACAGCGAACACTGAAGCTTTCTTT | CASSLVGTANTEAFF
- | TRBJ2-5 | TRBV7-9 | TRBD1 | TGTGCCAGCAGCTTAGCAAGGACAGGGGCGCAAGAGACCCAGTACTTC | CASSLARTGAQETQYF
once | TRBJ2-7 | TRBV4-2 | TRBD2 | TGTGCCAGCAGCCATTGGGGCTCAGATGGCGGGAGTATCCAGGACGAGCAGTACTTC | CASSHWGSDGGSIQDEQYF
- | TRBJ2-3 | TRBV6-5 | TRBD2 | TGTGCCACCAGAGATAGACTAGCGGTTACAGATACGCAGTATTTT | CATRDRLAVTDTQYF
- | TRBJ2-7 | TRBV7-2 | TRBD2 | TGTGCCAGCAGCCCGACTAGCGCGACCTCCTACGAGCAGTACTTC | CASSPTSATSYEQYF
- | TRBJ2-5 | TRBV3-1/TRBV3-2 | TRBD2 | TGTGCCAGCAGCCAAGATTGGAAGCGGGAGGGCCCCGGGACCCAGTACTTC | CASSQDWKREGPGTQYF